This TCR beta chain originates from a study of T cell changes during pregnancy in multiple sclerosis. Germline V CDR1 and CDR2: MNHNS, SASEGT. The CDR3 extends over 12 amino acids. V was clipped by 8 bases and J by 4 bases, with 11 bases between them. Clones were read by immunoSEQ multiplex PCR, and TCRdb kept only the in-frame ones, dropping some. This table has about 69,000 clones, approximately 90% appearing once. This clonotype originated in a female donor with multiple sclerosis, enrolled in a pregnancy study. The V and J genes are TRBV6-1 and TRBJ1-2, with D unclear. The material sequenced was peripheral blood, taken before pregnancy. The DNA of the CDR3 is TGTGCCAGCGCCCTAACGTCCTATGGCTACACCTTC. Translating it yields CASALTSYGYTF.